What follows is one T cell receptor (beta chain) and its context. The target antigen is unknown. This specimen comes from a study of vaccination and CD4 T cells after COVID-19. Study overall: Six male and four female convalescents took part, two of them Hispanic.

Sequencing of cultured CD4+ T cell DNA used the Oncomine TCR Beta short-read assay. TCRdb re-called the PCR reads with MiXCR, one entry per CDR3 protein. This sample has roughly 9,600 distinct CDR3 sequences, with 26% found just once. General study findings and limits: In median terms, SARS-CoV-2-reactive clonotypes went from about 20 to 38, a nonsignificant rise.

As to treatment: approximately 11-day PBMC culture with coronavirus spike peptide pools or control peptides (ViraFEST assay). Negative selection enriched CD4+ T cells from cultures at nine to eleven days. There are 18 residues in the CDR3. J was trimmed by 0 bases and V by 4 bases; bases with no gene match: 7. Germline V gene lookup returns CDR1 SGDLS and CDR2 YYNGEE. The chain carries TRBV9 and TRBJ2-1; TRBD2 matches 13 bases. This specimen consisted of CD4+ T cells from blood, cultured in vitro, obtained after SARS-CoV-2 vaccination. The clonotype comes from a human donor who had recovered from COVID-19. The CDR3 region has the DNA TGTGCCAGCAGCACCGGGACTAGCGGGAAACCCTCCTACAATGAGCAGTTCTTC. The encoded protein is CASSTGTSGKPSYNEQFF. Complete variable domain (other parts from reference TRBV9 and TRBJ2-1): DSGVTQTPKHLITATGQRVTLRCSPRSGDLSVYWYQQSLDQGLQFLIQYYNGEERAKGNILERFSAQQFPDLHSELNLSSLELGDSALYFCASSTGTSGKPSYNEQFFGPGTRLTVL.